This T cell receptor beta chain is from a study of T cell repertoires in cytomegalovirus infection. Study details: CMV infection plus the matching HLA type was flagged by public TCR beta signatures.

General study results and limits: CMV-specific HLA-C-restricted TCR beta clonotypes dominated the ex vivo response. Frequencies of public TCR beta families were cumulated, and this identified carriers of CMV plus the relevant HLA.

TCRdb re-derived calls from the reads in MiXCR, one entry per CDR3 protein. Of roughly 600,000 distinct CDR3 sequences in the sample, 20% to 30% are singletons; the top ten hold 7% to 9%. A remark on this clonotype: Its matching antigen is unknown.

The ends were cut back, 4 bases at V and 5 bases at J, with 11 bases in the middle. There are 13 residues in the CDR3. The germline CDR1 and CDR2 sequences are MNHEY and SVGEGT. Sequences were obtained from CD8+ T cells from PBMCs. V gene TRBV6-2 or TRBV6-3 combines with J gene TRBJ2-5, with TRBD2 as a possible D gene (6 bases). This TCR was sampled from a human donor in good health (CMV status not recorded). Some clones in this sample may be carry-over from other donors' samples. CDR3 DNA: TGTGCCAGCAGTTGGGAGGTAGGGGAGACCCAGTACTTC. It translates to CASSWEVGETQYF.